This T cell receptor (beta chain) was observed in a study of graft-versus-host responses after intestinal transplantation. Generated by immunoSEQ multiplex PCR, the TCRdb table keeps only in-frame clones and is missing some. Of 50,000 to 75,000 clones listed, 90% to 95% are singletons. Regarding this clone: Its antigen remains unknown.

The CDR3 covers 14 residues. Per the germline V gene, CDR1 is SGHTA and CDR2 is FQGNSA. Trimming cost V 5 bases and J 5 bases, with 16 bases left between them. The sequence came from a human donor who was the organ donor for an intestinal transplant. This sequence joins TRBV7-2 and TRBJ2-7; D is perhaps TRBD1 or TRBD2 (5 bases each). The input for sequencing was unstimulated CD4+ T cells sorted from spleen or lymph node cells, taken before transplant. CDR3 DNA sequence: TGTGCCAGCAGCGGCATGGGGGTTGGGGACGAGCAGTACTTC. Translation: CASSGMGVGDEQYF.